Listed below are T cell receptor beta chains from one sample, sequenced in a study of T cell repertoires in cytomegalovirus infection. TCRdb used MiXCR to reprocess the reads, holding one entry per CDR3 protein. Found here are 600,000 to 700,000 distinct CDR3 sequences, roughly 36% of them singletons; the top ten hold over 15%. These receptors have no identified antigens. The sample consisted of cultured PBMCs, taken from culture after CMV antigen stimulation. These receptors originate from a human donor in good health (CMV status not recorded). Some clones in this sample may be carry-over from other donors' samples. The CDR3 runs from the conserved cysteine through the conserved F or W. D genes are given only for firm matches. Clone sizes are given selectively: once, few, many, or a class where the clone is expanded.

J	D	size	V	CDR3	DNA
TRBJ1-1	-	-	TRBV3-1	CASSYNRGLDTEAFF	TGTGCCAGCAGCTATAATAGGGGGTTGGACACTGAAGCTTTCTTT
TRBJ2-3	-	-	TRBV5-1	CASSLERGLTTDTQYF	TGCGCCAGCAGCTTGGAACGGGGGCTAACCACAGATACGCAGTATTTT
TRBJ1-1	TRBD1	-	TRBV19	CASQPLQGMATEAFF	TGTGCCAGTCAACCCCTACAGGGGATGGCGACTGAAGCTTTCTTT
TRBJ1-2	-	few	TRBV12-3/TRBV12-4	CASSPALGMNGYTF	TGTGCCAGCAGTCCCGCTCTGGGTATGAATGGCTACACCTTC
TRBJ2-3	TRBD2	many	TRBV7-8	CASSFSGASTDTQYF	TGTGCCAGCAGCTTTAGCGGGGCTAGCACAGATACGCAGTATTTT
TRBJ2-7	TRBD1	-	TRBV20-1	CSAGIQGVLGEQYF	TGCAGTGCGGGGATTCAGGGGGTCTTGGGCGAGCAGTACTTC
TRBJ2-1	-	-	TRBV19	CASSGRVGLDEQFF	TGTGCCAGTAGCGGTCGTGTGGGGCTCGATGAGCAGTTCTTC
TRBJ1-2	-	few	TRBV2	CASSEEGRRPEGGYTF	TGTGCCAGCAGTGAAGAAGGTAGACGACCTGAGGGTGGCTACACCTTC
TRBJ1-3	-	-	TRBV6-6	CASSFRDTGNTIYF	TGTGCCAGCAGTTTCCGGGACACTGGAAACACCATATATTTT
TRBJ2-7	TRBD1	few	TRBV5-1	CASSLGTGKAYEQYF	TGCGCCAGCAGCCTAGGGACAGGGAAGGCCTACGAGCAGTACTTC
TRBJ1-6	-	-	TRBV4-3	CASSQDPGDYNSPLHF	TGCGCCAGCAGCCAAGATCCCGGGGATTATAATTCACCCCTCCACTTT
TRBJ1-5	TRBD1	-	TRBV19	CASSILFAGDRNQPQHF	TGTGCCAGTAGTATACTCTTCGCCGGGGACAGGAATCAGCCCCAGCATTTT
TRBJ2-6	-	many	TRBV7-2	CASSQQEHSGANVLTF	TGTGCCAGCAGCCAACAGGAACACTCTGGGGCCAACGTCCTGACTTTC
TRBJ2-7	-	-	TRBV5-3	CASSLDGGHSYEQYF	TGTGCCAGCAGCTTGGATGGGGGCCACTCCTACGAGCAGTACTTC
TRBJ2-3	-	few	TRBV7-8	CASSSRGPESTDTQYF	TGTGCCAGCAGCTCCCGGGGGCCGGAAAGCACAGATACGCAGTATTTT
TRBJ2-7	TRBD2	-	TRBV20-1	CSARTSGGWVIHEQYF	TGCAGTGCTAGAACTAGCGGGGGATGGGTAATCCACGAGCAGTACTTC
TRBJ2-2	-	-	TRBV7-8	CASSLGSGVKTGELFF	TGTGCCAGCAGCTTAGGGTCGGGAGTGAAGACCGGGGAGCTGTTTTTT
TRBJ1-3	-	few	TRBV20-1	CSARRGPPGNTIYF	TGCAGTGCTAGGCGGGGTCCCCCTGGAAACACCATATATTTT
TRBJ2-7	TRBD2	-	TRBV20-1	CSAGDYFSGTYEQYF	TGCAGTGCCGGGGACTATTTCTCCGGGACCTACGAGCAGTACTTC
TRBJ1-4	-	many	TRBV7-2	CASSAYRGGNEKLFF	TGTGCCAGCAGCGCCTACAGAGGGGGTAATGAAAAACTGTTTTTT
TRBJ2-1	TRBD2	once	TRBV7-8	CASSSDGTSGIVSYNEQFF	TGTGCCAGCAGCTCAGACGGGACTAGCGGGATAGTTTCCTACAATGAGCAGTTCTTC
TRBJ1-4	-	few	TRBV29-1	CSVASGRDNEKLFF	TGCAGCGTGGCCTCGGGCCGGGATAATGAAAAACTGTTTTTT
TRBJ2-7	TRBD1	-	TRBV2	CASSEGQGSYEQYF	TGTGCCAGCAGTGAAGGACAGGGTTCCTACGAGCAGTACTTC
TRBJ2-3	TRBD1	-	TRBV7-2	CASNQGALDTQYF	TGTGCCAGCAACCAGGGGGCTTTGGATACGCAGTATTTT
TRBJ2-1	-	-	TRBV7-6	CASSSELPGINEQFF	TGTGCCAGCAGCTCCGAGTTACCGGGTATCAATGAGCAGTTCTTC
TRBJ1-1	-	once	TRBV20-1	CSARQALNTEAFF	TGCAGTGCTAGACAGGCCCTGAACACTGAAGCTTTCTTT
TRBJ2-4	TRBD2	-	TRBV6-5	CASRPHSSGGAGRGTKNIQYF	TGTGCCAGCAGGCCACATTCTAGCGGGGGGGCCGGTCGTGGGACCAAAAACATTCAGTACTTC
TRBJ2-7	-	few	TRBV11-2	CASSLPSLPILYEQYF	TGTGCCAGCAGCTTACCTAGTCTCCCTATCCTCTACGAGCAGTACTTC
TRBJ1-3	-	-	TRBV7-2	CASSLDSGLGNTIYF	TGTGCCAGCAGCTTAGATTCAGGGTTGGGAAACACCATATATTTT
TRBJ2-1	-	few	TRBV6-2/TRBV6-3	CASSYTPGPLPSYNEQFF	TGTGCCAGCAGTTACACCCCGGGACCTCTGCCCTCCTACAATGAGCAGTTCTTC
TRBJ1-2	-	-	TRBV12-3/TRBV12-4	CASSTRGRHGYTF	TGTGCCAGCAGCACTCGGGGGCGTCATGGCTACACCTTC